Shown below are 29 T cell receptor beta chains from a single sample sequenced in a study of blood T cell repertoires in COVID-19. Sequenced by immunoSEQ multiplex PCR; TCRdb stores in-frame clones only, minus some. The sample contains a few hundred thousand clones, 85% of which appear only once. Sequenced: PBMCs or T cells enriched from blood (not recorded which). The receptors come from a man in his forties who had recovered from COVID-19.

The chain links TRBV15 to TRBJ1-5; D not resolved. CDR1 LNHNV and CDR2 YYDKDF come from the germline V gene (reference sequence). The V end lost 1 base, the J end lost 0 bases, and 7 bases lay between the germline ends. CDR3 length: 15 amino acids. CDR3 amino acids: CATSRGGGSNQPQHF. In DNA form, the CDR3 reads TGTGCCACCAGCAGAGGGGGAGGTAGCAATCAGCCCCAGCATTTT.

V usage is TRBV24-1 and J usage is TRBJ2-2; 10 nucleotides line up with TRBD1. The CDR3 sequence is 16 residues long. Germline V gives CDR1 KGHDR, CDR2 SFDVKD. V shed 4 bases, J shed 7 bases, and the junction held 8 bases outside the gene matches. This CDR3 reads CATSEPGQGSLGELFF. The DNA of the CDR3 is TGTGCCACCAGTGAACCGGGACAGGGGTCCCTCGGGGAGCTGTTTTTT.

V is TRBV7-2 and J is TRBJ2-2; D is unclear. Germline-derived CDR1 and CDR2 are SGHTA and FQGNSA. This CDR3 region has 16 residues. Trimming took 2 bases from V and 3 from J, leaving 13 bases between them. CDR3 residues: CASSLSNARHTGELFF. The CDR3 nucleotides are TGTGCCAGCAGCTTAAGTAATGCTAGACACACCGGGGAGCTGTTTTTT.

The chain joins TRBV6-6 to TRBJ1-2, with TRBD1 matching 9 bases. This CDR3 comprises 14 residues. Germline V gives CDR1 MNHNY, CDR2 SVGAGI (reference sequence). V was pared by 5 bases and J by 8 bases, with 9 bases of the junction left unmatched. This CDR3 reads CASSAGTGPWGYTF. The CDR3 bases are TGTGCCAGCAGTGCCGGGACAGGGCCATGGGGCTACACCTTC.

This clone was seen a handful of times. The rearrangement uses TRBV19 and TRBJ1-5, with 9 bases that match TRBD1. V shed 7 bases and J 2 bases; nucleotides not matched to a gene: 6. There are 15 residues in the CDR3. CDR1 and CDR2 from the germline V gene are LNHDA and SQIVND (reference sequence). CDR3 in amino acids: CASIGDRGGNQPQHF. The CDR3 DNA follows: TGTGCCAGTATCGGAGACAGGGGGGGCAATCAGCCCCAGCATTTT.

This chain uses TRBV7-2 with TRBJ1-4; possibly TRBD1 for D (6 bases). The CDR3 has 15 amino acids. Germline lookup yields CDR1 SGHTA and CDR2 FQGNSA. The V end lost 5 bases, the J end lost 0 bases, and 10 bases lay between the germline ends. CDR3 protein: CASSLNRATNEKLFF. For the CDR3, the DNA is TGTGCCAGCAGCCTCAACAGGGCAACTAATGAAAAACTGTTTTTT.

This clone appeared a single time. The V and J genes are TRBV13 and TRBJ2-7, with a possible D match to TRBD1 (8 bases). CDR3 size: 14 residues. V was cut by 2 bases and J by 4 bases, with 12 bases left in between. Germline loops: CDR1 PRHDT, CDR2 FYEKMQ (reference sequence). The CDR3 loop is CASSLLQGGYEQYF. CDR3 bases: TGTGCCAGCAGCTTATTACAGGGGGGGTACGAGCAGTACTTC.

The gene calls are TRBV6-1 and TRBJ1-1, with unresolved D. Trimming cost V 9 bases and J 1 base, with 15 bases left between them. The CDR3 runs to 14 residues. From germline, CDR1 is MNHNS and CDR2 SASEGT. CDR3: CASSMGRENTEAFF. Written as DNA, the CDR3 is TGTGCCAGTTCCATGGGCCGGGAGAACACTGAAGCTTTCTTT.

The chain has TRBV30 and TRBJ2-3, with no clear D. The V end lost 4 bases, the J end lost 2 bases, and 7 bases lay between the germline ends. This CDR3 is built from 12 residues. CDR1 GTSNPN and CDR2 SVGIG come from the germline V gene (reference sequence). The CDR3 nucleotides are TGTGCCTGGAAACTGGTCACAGATACGCAGTATTTT. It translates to CAWKLVTDTQYF.

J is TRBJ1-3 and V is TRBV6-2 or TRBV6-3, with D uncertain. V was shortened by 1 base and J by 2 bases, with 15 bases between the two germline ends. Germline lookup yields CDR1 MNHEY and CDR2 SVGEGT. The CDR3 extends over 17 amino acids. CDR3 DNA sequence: TGTGCCAGCAGTTACTTCGGCCGCGGAGGTCCTGGAAACACCATATATTTT. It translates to CASSYFGRGGPGNTIYF.

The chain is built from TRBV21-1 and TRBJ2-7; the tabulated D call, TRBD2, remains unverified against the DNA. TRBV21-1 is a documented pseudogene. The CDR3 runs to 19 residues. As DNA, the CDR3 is TGTGCCAGCATCGGCGCCCCTCAAGTCCTCTGGACTAGCCCCTACGAGCAGTACTTC. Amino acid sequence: CASIGAPQVLWTSPYEQYF.

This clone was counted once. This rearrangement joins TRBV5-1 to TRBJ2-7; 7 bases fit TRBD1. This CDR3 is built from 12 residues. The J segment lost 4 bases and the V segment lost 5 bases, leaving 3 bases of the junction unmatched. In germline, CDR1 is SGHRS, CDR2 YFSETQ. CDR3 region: CASSGDSYEQYF. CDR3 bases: TGCGCCAGCAGTGGGGACAGTTACGAGCAGTACTTC.

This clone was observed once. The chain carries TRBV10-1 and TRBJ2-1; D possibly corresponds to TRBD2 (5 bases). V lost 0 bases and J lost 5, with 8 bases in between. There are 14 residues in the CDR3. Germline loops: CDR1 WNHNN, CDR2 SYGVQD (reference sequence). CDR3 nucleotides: TGCGCCAGCAGTGAGTCGGAGGAGAACAATGAGCAGTTCTTC. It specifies CASSESEENNEQFF.

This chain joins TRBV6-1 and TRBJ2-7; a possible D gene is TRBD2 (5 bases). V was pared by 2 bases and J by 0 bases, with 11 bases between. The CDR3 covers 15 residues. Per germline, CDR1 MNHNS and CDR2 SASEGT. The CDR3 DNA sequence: TGTGCCAGCAGTGAATTCGGGCTAGCCTCCTACGAGCAGTACTTC. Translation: CASSEFGLASYEQYF.

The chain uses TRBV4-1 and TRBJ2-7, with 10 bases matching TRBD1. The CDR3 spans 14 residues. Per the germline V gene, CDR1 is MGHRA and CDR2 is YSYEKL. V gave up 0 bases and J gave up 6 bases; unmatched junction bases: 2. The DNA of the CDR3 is TGCGCCAGCAGCCAAGAGGGACAGGGGTTCGAGCAGTACTTC. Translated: CASSQEGQGFEQYF.

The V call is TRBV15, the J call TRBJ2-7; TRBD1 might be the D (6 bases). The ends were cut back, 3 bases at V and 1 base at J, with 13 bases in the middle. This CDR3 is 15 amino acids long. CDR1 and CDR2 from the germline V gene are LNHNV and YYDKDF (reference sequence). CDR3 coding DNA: TGTGCCACCAGCAGCCCCGACCAGGGGTCCTACGAGCAGTACTTC. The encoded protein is CATSSPDQGSYEQYF.

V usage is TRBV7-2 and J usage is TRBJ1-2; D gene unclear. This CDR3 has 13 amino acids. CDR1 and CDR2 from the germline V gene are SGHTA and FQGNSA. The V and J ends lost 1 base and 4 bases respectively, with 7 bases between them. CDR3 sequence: CASSLDRSYGYTF. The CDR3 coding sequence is TGTGCCAGCAGCTTAGACCGGAGCTATGGCTACACCTTC.

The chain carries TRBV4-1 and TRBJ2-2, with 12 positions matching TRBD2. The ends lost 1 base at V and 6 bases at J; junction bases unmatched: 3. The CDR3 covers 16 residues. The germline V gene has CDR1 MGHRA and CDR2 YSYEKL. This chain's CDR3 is CASSQGTSGKAGELFF. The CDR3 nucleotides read TGCGCCAGCAGCCAAGGGACTAGCGGGAAGGCCGGGGAGCTGTTTTTT.

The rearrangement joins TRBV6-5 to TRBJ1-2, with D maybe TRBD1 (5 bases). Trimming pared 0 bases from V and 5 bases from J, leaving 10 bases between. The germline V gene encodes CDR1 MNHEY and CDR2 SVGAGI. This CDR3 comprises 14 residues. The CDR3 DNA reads TGTGCCAGCAGTTACTCGGAGGGGCGGTATGGCTACACCTTC. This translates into CASSYSEGRYGYTF.

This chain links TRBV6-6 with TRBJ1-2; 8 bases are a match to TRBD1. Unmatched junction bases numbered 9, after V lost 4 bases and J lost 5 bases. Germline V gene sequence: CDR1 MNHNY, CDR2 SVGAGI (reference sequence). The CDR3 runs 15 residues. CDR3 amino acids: CASSSNRDRKYGYTF. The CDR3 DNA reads TGTGCCAGCAGTTCCAACCGGGACAGGAAGTATGGCTACACCTTC.

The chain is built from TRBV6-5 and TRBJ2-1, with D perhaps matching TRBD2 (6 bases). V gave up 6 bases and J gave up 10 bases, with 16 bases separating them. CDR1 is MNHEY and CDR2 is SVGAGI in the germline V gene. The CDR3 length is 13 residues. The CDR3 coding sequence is TGTGCCAGCAGCCCCCCGGGGCTAGCGGAGCAGTTCTTC. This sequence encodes CASSPPGLAEQFF.

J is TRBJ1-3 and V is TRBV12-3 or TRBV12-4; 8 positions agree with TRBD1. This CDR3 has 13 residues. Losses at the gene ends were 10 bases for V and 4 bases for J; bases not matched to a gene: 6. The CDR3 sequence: CATYGQGGNTIYF. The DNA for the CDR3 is TGTGCCACCTACGGACAGGGAGGAAACACCATATATTTT.

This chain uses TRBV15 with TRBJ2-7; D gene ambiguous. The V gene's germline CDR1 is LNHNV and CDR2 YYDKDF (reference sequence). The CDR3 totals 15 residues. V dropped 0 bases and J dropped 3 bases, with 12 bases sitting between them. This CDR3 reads CATSRDQRSHYEQYF. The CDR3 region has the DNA TGTGCCACCAGCAGAGATCAGCGTTCCCACTACGAGCAGTACTTC.

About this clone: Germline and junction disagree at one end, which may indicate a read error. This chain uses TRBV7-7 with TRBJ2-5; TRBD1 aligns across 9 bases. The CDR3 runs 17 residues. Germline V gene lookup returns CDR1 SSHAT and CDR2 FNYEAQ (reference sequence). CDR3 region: CASSPRPYRGREETQYF. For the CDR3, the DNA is TGTGCTAGCAGCCCCAGACCTTACAGGGGGCGTGAGGAGACCCAGTACTTC.

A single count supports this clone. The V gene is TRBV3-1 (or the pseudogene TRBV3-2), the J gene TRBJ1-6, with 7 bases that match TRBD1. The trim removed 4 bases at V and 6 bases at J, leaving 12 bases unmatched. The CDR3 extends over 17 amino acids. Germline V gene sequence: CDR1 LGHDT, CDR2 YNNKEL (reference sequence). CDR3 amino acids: CASSPHFPGQINSPLHF. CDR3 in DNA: TGTGCCAGCAGCCCTCATTTCCCGGGACAGATTAATTCACCCCTCCACTTT.

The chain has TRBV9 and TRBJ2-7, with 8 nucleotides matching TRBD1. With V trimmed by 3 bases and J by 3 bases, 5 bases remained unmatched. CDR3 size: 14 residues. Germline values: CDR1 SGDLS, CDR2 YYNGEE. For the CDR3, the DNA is TGTGCCAGCAGCGCGACAGGGGCTAACTACGAGCAGTACTTC. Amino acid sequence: CASSATGANYEQYF.

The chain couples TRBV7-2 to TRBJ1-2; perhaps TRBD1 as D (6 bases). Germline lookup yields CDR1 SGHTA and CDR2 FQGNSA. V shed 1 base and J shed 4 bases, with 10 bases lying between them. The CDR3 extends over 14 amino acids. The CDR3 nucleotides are TGTGCCAGCAGCTTAGAGGGGGATTTCTATGGCTACACCTTC. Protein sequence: CASSLEGDFYGYTF. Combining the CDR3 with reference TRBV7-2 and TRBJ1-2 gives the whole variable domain GAGVSQSPSNKVTEKGKDVELRCDPISGHTALYWYRQSLGQGLEFLIYFQGNSAPDKSGLPSDRFSAERTGGSVSTLTIQRTQQEDSAVYLCASSLEGDFYGYTFGSGTRLTVV.

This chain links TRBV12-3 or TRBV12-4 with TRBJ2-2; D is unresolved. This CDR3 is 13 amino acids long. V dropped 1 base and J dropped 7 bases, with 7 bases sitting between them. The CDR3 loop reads CASSLEYGGELFF. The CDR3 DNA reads TGTGCCAGCAGTTTAGAGTACGGCGGGGAGCTGTTTTTT.

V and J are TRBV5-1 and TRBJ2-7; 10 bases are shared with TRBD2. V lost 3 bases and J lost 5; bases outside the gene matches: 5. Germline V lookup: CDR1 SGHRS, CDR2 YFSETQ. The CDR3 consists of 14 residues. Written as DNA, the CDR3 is TGCGCCAGCAGCTCCTTAGCGGGAGGTCACGAGCAGTACTTC. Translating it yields CASSSLAGGHEQYF.